What follows are 24 T cell receptor beta chains derived from one specimen sequenced in a study of CD8 T cells in ankylosing spondylitis. TCRdb used MiXCR to reprocess the 5' RACE reads, holding one entry per CDR3 protein. The sample records 250,000 to 400,000 distinct CDR3 sequences, 11% being singletons. The sequenced material came from blood, either unsorted or a sorted T cell fraction (not recorded which). These receptors all stem from a female donor with ankylosing spondylitis or in good health (not recorded which).

This clonotype came up a few times. The rearrangement joins TRBV6-1 to TRBJ1-2; unclear D gene. The CDR3 sequence is 14 residues long. Germline V gene sequence: CDR1 MNHNS, CDR2 SASEGT. V shed 1 base and J shed 5 bases, with 11 bases lying between them. The CDR3 DNA follows: TGTGCCAGCAGTGAAGTCTTGTCAGATTATGGCTACACCTTC. It codes for CASSEVLSDYGYTF.

This clonotype came up many times. This sequence joins TRBV7-9 and TRBJ2-5, with D unclear. Germline values: CDR1 SEHNR, CDR2 FQNEAQ (reference sequence). V dropped 6 bases and J dropped 5 bases, with 10 bases sitting between them. CDR3 length: 12 residues. The CDR3 sequence is CASRHYFETQYF. CDR3 DNA: TGTGCCAGCAGACATTACTTCGAGACCCAGTACTTC.

This clonotype was seen repeatedly, ten times or more. The chain links TRBV20-1 to TRBJ2-7, with a weak D call TRBD2 (6 bases). There are 13 residues in the CDR3. CDR1 is DFQATT, CDR2 SNEGSKA, per germline (reference sequence). The V and J ends lost 3 bases and 6 bases respectively, with 15 bases between them. The CDR3 DNA sequence: TGCAGTGCTAGGCCGCCCCGACTAGGCGAGCAGTACTTC. Protein product: CSARPPRLGEQYF.

This clonotype was detected ten times or more. V usage is TRBV20-1 and J usage is TRBJ2-5; D is undetermined. The V end was cut by 3 bases, the J end by 1 base, with 9 bases between. The CDR3 extends over 13 amino acids. Germline loops: CDR1 DFQATT, CDR2 SNEGSKA (reference sequence). The CDR3 DNA follows: TGCAGTGCTAGTAGGGCCTTCCAAGAGACCCAGTACTTC. This codes for CSASRAFQETQYF.

This clonotype was seen at least ten times. Here the CDR3 reads CSARTTGELFF. CDR3 sequence (DNA): TGCAGTGCCAGGACCACCGGGGAGCTGTTTTTT. The genes are TRBV20-1 and TRBJ2-2; D is undetermined. CDR1 and CDR2 from the germline V gene are DFQATT and SNEGSKA (reference sequence). V lost 6 bases and J lost 4, with 6 bases in between. The CDR3 totals 11 residues.

The chain combines TRBV7-9 with TRBJ2-2, with D unresolved. The CDR3 runs 15 residues. Trimming stripped 5 bases from V and 4 bases from J, with 14 bases between. Germline CDR1 SEHNR, CDR2 FQNEAQ (reference sequence). The CDR3 coding sequence is TGTGCCAGCAGCCCGATCGCCGGGCCCACCGGGGAGCTGTTTTTT. It translates to CASSPIAGPTGELFF. The entire variable domain, with the rest obtained from reference TRBV7-9 and TRBJ2-2, is as follows: DTGVSQNPRHKITKRGQNVTFRCDPISEHNRLYWYRQTLGQGPEFLTYFQNEAQLEKSRLLSDRFSAERPKGSFSTLEIQRTEQGDSAMYLCASSPIAGPTGELFFGEGSRLTVL.

This clonotype was seen ten or more times. The chain employs TRBV20-1 and TRBJ2-2; D is ambiguous. Trimming left V 6 bases short and J 5 bases short, with 7 bases between. Germline CDR1 and CDR2: DFQATT and SNEGSKA (reference sequence). The CDR3 covers 11 residues. CDR3 in amino acids: CSAARTGELFF. DNA for the CDR3: TGCAGTGCCGCACGGACCGGGGAGCTGTTTTTT.

This chain uses TRBV12-3 or TRBV12-4 with TRBJ2-1; D perhaps matches TRBD2 (7 bases). The CDR3 consists of 14 residues. Trimming stripped 5 bases from V and 8 bases from J, with 16 bases between. The CDR3 loop is CASSLGGAGDEQFF. Written as DNA, the CDR3 is TGTGCCAGCAGTCTAGGGGGGGCGGGGGATGAGCAGTTCTTC.

A note on this clonotype: The junction departs from the called germline gene at one end, perhaps through a read error. This chain links TRBV10-3 with TRBJ2-1; TRBD2 matches 11 bases. This CDR3 region has 16 residues. Germline V gene sequence: CDR1 ENHRY, CDR2 SYGVKD. The DNA of the CDR3 is TGTGCCATCAATGAGTCCGGGACTAGCGGAAACAATGAGCAGTTCTTC. Protein: CAINESGTSGNNEQFF.

This clonotype has more than one count but fewer than ten. DNA for the CDR3: TGTGCCAGCACCCTTAGGGGGACAGGGGCCTGGGATAGGCAAAAACTGTTTTTT. Protein product: CASTLRGTGAWDRQKLFF. This chain connects TRBV11-2 to TRBJ1-4, with TRBD1 matching 10 bases. The CDR3 runs 18 residues. Germline loops: CDR1 SGHAT, CDR2 FQNNGV. J gave up 9 bases and V 7 bases, and 20 bases lay outside the gene matches.

This clonotype was counted a few times. The V and J genes are TRBV20-1 and TRBJ2-3, with D maybe TRBD2 (7 bases). Germline V CDR1 and CDR2: DFQATT, SNEGSKA (reference sequence). The CDR3 length is 18 residues. Trimming took 6 bases from V and 2 from J, leaving 27 bases between them. CDR3 sequence reads: CSAILQGGPSGITDTQYF. The CDR3 coding sequence is TGCAGTGCGATCCTACAGGGAGGTCCTAGCGGAATCACAGATACGCAGTATTTT.

The sample holds many counts of this clonotype. This chain connects TRBV4-3 to TRBJ2-3; a possible D gene is TRBD2 (5 bases). Germline assignment: CDR1 LGHNA and CDR2 YSLEER. V was cut by 0 bases and J by 2 bases, with 12 bases left in between. This CDR3 region has 16 residues. This CDR3 is CASSQEIARTTDTQYF. CDR3 coding DNA: TGCGCCAGCAGCCAAGAAATAGCGAGGACCACAGATACGCAGTATTTT.

This clonotype was seen ten or more times. The rearrangement joins TRBV20-1 to TRBJ2-3, with TRBD1 matching 10 bases. Germline V gives CDR1 DFQATT, CDR2 SNEGSKA (reference sequence). V dropped 5 bases and J dropped 5; count of bases not matched to a gene: 7. This CDR3 contains 14 residues. The CDR3 spells CSAQSGTGEDTQYF. The CDR3 coding sequence is TGCAGTGCTCAATCCGGGACAGGGGAAGATACGCAGTATTTT.

Ten or more counts support this clonotype. The V gene is TRBV24-1, the J gene TRBJ2-7; 9 nucleotides match TRBD1. With V trimmed by 6 bases and J by 3 bases, 8 bases remained unmatched. Germline values: CDR1 KGHDR, CDR2 SFDVKD. The CDR3 runs 15 residues. The CDR3 DNA is TGTGCCACCAGTCCACAGGGGGCCGGTCTCTACGAGCAGTACTTC. Encoded protein: CATSPQGAGLYEQYF.

This clonotype was picked up a small number of times. The rearrangement links TRBV27 to TRBJ2-1, with D perhaps being TRBD1 or TRBD2 (5 bases each). The CDR3 extends over 13 amino acids. V was shortened by 8 bases and J by 2 bases, with 10 bases between the two germline ends. The germline V gene encodes CDR1 MNHEY and CDR2 SMNVEV (reference sequence). CDR3 DNA: TGTGCCAGCGGGGACGGGGCCTACAATGAGCAGTTCTTC. It is translated as CASGDGAYNEQFF.

This clonotype was recorded many times. The J gene is TRBJ1-5, the V gene TRBV20-1, with D hard to call. V lost 3 bases to trimming and J lost 5 bases, with 14 bases between them. The CDR3 sequence is 14 residues long. Germline CDR1 DFQATT, CDR2 SNEGSKA (reference sequence). As DNA, the CDR3 is TGCAGTGCTAGGCCCCCATTAGTAGATCAGCCCCAGCATTTT. Translation gives CSARPPLVDQPQHF.

This clonotype was counted many times. The chain recombines TRBV20-1 with TRBJ1-5, with D uncertain. The CDR3 extends over 14 amino acids. Germline V CDR1 and CDR2: DFQATT, SNEGSKA (reference sequence). Trimming shortened V by 6 bases and J by 3 bases, and 15 bases separated the two germline ends. CDR3 nucleotides: TGCAGTGCCCCCTTGTCAGGATTCAATCAGCCCCAGCATTTT. Protein product: CSAPLSGFNQPQHF.

This clonotype was found many times. The CDR3 spells CASSDGGKGYTF. The CDR3 nucleotides are TGTGCCAGCAGTGACGGGGGGAAGGGCTACACCTTC. V and J are TRBV6-5 and TRBJ1-2; TRBD1 is a possible D gene (5 bases). Germline lookup yields CDR1 MNHEY and CDR2 SVGAGI. CDR3 length equals 12 residues. The ends were cut back, 5 bases at V and 8 bases at J, with 12 bases in the middle.

The table lists this clonotype with many counts. This sequence joins TRBV12-3 or TRBV12-4 and TRBJ2-7, with D uncertain. V was clipped by 6 bases and J by 7 bases, with 10 bases between them. The CDR3 extends over 11 amino acids. The CDR3 region is CASSNQREQYF. The CDR3 nucleotides read TGTGCCAGCAGCAACCAACGGGAGCAGTACTTC.

Worth noting for this clonotype: It may be a read error: a sequence one base away is much more abundant. The gene calls are TRBV20-1 and TRBJ2-5; D gene ambiguous. The CDR3 has 14 residues. The germline V gene has CDR1 DFQATT and CDR2 SNEGSKA (reference sequence). In DNA form, the CDR3 reads TGCAGTGCAACCGTCGGACCGCTCCAAGAGTCCCAGTACTTC. It codes for CSATVGPLQESQYF.

This clonotype came up many times. The rearrangement uses TRBV10-1 and TRBJ1-1, with TRBD1 identical over 12 bases. J lost 5 bases, V lost 5 bases, and 9 bases had no gene match. Germline V lookup: CDR1 WNHNN, CDR2 SYGVQD (reference sequence). This CDR3 has 16 amino acids. The CDR3 sequence is CASSYRRDRGPTEAFF. CDR3 sequence (DNA): TGCGCCAGCAGTTACCGTCGGGACAGGGGGCCGACTGAAGCTTTCTTT.

This clonotype was seen a handful of times. This sequence joins TRBV12-3 or TRBV12-4 and TRBJ2-1; possibly TRBD2 for D (5 bases). V shed 6 bases and J shed 5 bases, with 17 bases lying between them. The CDR3 totals 15 residues. CDR3 region: CASSPPRGGHNEQFF. CDR3 bases: TGTGCCAGCAGCCCCCCTCGAGGAGGCCACAATGAGCAGTTCTTC.

The table lists this clonotype with a few counts. The chain is built from TRBV5-1 and TRBJ2-1, with 8 positions matching TRBD2. The CDR3 runs to 15 residues. Trimming at V came to 0 bases and at J to 4 bases, leaving 3 bases not matched to a gene. Germline CDR1 and CDR2: SGHRS and YFSETQ. The CDR3 bases are TGCGCCAGCAGCTTGGTTAGCGGGGAGTACAATGAGCAGTTCTTC. It yields the protein CASSLVSGEYNEQFF.

This clonotype was observed many times. V usage is TRBV20-1 and J usage is TRBJ1-2, with D possibly being TRBD1 (6 bases). Germline V gives CDR1 DFQATT, CDR2 SNEGSKA (reference sequence). The CDR3 extends over 15 amino acids. Trimming cost V 0 bases and J 6 bases, with 17 bases left between them. The CDR3 reads CSARDGEGVGHGYTF. The CDR3 DNA reads as TGCAGTGCTAGAGATGGTGAGGGGGTGGGGCATGGCTACACCTTC.